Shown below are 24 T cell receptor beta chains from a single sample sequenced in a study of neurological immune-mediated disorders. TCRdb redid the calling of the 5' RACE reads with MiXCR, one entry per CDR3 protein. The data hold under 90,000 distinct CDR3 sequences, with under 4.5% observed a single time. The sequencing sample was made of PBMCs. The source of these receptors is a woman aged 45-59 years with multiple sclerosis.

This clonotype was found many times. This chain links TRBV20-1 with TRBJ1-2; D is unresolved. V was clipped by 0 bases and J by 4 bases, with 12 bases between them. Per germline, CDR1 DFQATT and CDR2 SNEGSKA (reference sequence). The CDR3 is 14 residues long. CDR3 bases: TGCAGTGCTAGAGACGGCAGCCACATCTATGGCTACACCTTC. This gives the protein CSARDGSHIYGYTF.

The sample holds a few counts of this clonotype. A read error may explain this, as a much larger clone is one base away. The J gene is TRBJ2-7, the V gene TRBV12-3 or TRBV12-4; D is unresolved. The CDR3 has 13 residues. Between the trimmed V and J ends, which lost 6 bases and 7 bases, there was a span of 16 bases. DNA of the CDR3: TGTGCCAGCAGCCCTGGCCAAGGGAAAGAGCAGTACTTC. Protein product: CASSPGQGKEQYF.

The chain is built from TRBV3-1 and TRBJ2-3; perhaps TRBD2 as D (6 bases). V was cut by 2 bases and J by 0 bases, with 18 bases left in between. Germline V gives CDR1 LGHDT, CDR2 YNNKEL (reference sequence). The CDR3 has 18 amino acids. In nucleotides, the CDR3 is TGTGCCAGCAGCCAACCCGGCACTTGGGGGGAAAGCACAGATACGCAGTATTTT. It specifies CASSQPGTWGESTDTQYF.

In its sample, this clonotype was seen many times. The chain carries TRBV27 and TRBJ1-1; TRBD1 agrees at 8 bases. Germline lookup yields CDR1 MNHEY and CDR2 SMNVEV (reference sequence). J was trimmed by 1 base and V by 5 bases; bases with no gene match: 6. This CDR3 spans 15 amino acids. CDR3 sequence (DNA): TGTGCCAGCAGTCTTGACAGGGGCGAGAACACTGAAGCTTTCTTT. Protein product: CASSLDRGENTEAFF.

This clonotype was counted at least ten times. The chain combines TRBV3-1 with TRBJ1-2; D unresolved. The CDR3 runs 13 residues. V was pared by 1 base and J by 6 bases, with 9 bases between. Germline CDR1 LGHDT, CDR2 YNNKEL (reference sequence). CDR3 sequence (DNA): TGTGCCAGCAGCCAAGTTGTCAGTGATGGCTACACCTTC. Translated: CASSQVVSDGYTF.

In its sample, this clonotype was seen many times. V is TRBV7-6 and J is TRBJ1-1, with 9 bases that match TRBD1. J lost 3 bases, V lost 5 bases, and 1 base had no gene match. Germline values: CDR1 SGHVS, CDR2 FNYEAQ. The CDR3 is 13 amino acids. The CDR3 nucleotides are TGTGCCAGCAGCCGGGACAGGGACACTGAAGCTTTCTTT. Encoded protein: CASSRDRDTEAFF.

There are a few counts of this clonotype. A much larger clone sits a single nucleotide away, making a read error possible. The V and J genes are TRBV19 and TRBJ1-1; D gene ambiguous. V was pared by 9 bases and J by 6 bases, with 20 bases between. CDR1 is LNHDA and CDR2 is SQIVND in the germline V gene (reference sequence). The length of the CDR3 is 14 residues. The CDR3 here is CASHSFAGPPEAFF. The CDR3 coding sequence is TGTGCCAGCCACTCCTTCGCAGGCCCACCTGAAGCTTTCTTT. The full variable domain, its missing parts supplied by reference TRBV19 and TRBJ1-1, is DGGITQSPKYLFRKEGQNVTLSCEQNLNHDAMYWYRQDPGQGLRLIYYSQIVNDFQKGDIAEGYSVSREKKESFPLTVTSAQKNPTAFYLCASHSFAGPPEAFFGQGTRLTVV.

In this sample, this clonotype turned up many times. The CDR3 region is CASSSLAGGLNEQFF. CDR3 nucleotide sequence: TGTGCCAGCAGTTCCTTGGCGGGGGGCCTGAATGAGCAGTTCTTC. The chain combines TRBV6-6 with TRBJ2-1; the match to TRBD2 covers 8 bases. This CDR3 region has 15 residues. CDR1 is MNHNY, CDR2 SVGAGI, per germline (reference sequence). Trimming took 4 bases from V and 7 from J; bases not matched to a gene: 9.

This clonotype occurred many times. The CDR3 bases are TGTGCCAGCAGCTTAGAGGGAGGTGGGGGGGGCCGAGATACGCAGTATTTT. Its translation: CASSLEGGGGGRDTQYF. The chain employs TRBV7-6 and TRBJ2-3; a possible D gene is TRBD2 (7 bases). V was cut by 1 base and J by 5 bases, with 19 bases left in between. This CDR3 spans 17 amino acids. The germline gives CDR1 SGHVS, CDR2 FNYEAQ.

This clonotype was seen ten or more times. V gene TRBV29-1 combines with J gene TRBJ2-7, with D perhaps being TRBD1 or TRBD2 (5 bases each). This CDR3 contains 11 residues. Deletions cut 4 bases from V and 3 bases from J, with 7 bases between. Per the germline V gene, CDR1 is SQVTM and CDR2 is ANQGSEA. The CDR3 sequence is CSVGGVYEQYF. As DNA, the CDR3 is TGCAGCGTTGGAGGGGTCTACGAGCAGTACTTC.

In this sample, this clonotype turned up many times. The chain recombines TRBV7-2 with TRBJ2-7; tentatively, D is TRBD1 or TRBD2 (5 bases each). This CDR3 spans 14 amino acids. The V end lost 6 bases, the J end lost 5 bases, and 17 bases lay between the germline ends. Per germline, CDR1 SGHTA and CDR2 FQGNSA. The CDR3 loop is CASRVEGTLNEQYF. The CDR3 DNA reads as TGTGCCAGCAGAGTAGAGGGGACCCTCAACGAGCAGTACTTC.

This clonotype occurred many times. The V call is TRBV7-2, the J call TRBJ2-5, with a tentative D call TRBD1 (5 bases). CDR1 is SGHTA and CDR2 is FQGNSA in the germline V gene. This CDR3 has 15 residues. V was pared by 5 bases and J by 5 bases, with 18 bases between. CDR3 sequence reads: CASSLGASGVETQYF. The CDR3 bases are TGTGCCAGCAGCCTTGGGGCTAGTGGGGTGGAGACCCAGTACTTC.

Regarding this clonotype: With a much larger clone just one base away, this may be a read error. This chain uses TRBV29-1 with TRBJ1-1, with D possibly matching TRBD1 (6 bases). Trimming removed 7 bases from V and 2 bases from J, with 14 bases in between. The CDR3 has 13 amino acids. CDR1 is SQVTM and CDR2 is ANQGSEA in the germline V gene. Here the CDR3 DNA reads TGCAGCGCTGACCCGGGACATAACACTGAAGCTTTCTTT. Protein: CSADPGHNTEAFF. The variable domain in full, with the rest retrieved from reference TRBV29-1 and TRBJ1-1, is SAVISQKPSRDICQRGTSLTIQCQVDSQVTMMFWYRQQPGQSLTLIATANQGSEATYESGFVIDKFPISRPNLTFSTLTVSNMSPEDSSIYLCSADPGHNTEAFFGQGTRLTVV.

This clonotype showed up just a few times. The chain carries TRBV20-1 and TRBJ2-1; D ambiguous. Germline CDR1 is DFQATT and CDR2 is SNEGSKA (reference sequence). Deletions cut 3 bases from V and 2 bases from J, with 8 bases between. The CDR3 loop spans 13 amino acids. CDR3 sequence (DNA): TGCAGTGCTAGTTTGGGTCCCTACAATGAGCAGTTCTTC. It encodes CSASLGPYNEQFF.

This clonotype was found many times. In nucleotides, the CDR3 is TGCGCCAGCAGCCCATCAGGGGCGATCTCCTACGAGCAGTACTTC. It codes for CASSPSGAISYEQYF. The V gene is TRBV5-1, the J gene TRBJ2-7; tentatively, D is TRBD1 (6 bases). This CDR3 contains 15 residues. V dropped 4 bases and J dropped 0 bases, with 14 bases sitting between them. Per germline, CDR1 SGHRS and CDR2 YFSETQ.

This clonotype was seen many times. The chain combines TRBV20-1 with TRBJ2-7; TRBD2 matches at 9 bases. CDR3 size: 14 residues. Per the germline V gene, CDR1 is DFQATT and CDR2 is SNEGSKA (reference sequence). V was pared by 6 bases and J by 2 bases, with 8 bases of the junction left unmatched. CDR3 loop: CSARSGGLTYEQYF. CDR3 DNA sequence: TGCAGTGCCCGAAGCGGGGGGCTTACCTACGAGCAGTACTTC.

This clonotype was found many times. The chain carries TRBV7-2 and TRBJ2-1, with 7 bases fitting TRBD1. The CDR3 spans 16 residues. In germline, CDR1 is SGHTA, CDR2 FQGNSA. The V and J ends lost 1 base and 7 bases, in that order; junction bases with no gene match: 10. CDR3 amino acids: CASSLEQGILGNEQFF. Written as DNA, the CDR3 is TGTGCCAGCAGCTTAGAACAGGGGATTTTAGGGAATGAGCAGTTCTTC.

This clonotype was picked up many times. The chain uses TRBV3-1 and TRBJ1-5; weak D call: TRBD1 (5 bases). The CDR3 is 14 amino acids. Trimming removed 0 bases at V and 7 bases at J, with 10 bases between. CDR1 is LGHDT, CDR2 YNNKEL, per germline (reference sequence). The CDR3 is CASSQEGAGQPQHF. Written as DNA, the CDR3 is TGTGCCAGCAGCCAAGAAGGGGCTGGGCAGCCCCAGCATTTT.

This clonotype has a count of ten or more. CDR3 coding DNA: TGCAGTGCTAAGAGCGGTACAAACTACGAGCAGTACTTC. Protein: CSAKSGTNYEQYF. The J gene is TRBJ2-7, the V gene TRBV20-1; TRBD2 is a possible D gene (5 bases). The V end lost 4 bases, the J end lost 3 bases, and 13 bases lay between the germline ends. The CDR3 contains 13 residues. The V gene's germline CDR1 is DFQATT and CDR2 SNEGSKA (reference sequence).

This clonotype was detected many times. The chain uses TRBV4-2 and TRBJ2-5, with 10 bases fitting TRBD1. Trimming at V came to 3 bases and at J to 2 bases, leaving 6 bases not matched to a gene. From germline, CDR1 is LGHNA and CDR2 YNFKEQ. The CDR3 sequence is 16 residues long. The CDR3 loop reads CASSQTGQGDQETQYF. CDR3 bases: TGTGCCAGCAGCCAGACCGGACAGGGGGATCAAGAGACCCAGTACTTC.

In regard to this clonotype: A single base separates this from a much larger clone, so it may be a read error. The CDR3 reads CASSLKAALEQYF. CDR3 DNA sequence: TGTGCCAGCAGTTTAAAGGCGGCACTCGAGCAGTACTTC. The J gene is TRBJ2-7, the V gene TRBV27; D unresolved. The ends were cut back, 2 bases at V and 6 bases at J, with 11 bases in the middle. This CDR3 contains 13 residues. Germline loops: CDR1 MNHEY, CDR2 SMNVEV (reference sequence).

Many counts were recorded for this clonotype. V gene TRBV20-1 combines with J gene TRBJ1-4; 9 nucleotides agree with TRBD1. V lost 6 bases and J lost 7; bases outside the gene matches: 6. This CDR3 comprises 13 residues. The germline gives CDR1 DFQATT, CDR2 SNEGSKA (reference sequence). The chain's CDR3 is CSATGTGPEKLFF. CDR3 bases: TGCAGTGCCACCGGGACAGGGCCTGAAAAACTGTTTTTT.

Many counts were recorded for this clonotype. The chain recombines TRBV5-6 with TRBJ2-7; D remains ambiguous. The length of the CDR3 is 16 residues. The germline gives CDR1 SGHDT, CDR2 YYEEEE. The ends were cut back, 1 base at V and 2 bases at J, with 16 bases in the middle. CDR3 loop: CASSLNSLWKTYEQYF. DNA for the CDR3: TGTGCCAGCAGCTTGAACTCGTTGTGGAAGACCTACGAGCAGTACTTC.

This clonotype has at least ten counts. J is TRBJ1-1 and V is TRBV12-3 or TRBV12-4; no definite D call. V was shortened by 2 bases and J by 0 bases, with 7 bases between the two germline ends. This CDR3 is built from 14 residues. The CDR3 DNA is TGTGCCAGCAGTTTAAAGGGCATGAACACTGAAGCTTTCTTT. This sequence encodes CASSLKGMNTEAFF.